This T cell receptor beta chain was retrieved from a study of blood T cells in healthy people across ages. This clonotype was observed many times. The antigen remains undetermined. Whole-study findings and limits: Expanded clonotype shifts may have been confounded, as the donors had an unknown CMV status. TCR beta diversity per million T cells fell roughly linearly with age.

Primers used in a second PCR of roughly 6 to 11 cycles were a sample-barcoded 5' primer and a J-beta primer mix. Via MiXCR, TCRdb re-called the 5' RACE reads, giving one row per CDR3 protein. The repertoire holds about 1,500,000 distinct CDR3 sequences, with 42% as singletons. The source material was blood. The receptor comes from a woman under 30 in good health.

The CDR3 coding sequence is TGCAGCGTTGAGGGGTTAGCGGGGGGACCACAAGAGACCCAGTACTTC. Its protein product is CSVEGLAGGPQETQYF. This chain connects TRBV29-1 to TRBJ2-5, with 10 bases lining up with TRBD2. This CDR3 has 16 residues. The germline gives CDR1 SQVTM, CDR2 ANQGSEA. J gave up 2 bases and V 3 bases, and 9 bases lay outside the gene matches.